A selection of T cell receptor delta chains follows, all from one sample in a study of gamma-delta chains in newborns, infants, children. TCRdb re-called clones from the reads via CATT. The profile shows around 4,800 delta-chain clones, under 50% of them singletons. The source material was blood. Receptor source: a child who received the measles vaccine. CDR3s include the opening cysteine and the closing phenylalanine or tryptophan.

>TRDJ1|TRDV1
CALGARFSPDGAKLIF
>TRDJ1|TRDV1
CALGERGPSFLPIGGSYTDKLIF
>TRDJ1|TRDV1
CALGAHPFLITGGYDKLIF
>TRDJ1|TRDV1
CALGPQPLTSTSLTWGIRNHRYTDKLIF
>TRDJ2|TRDV1
CALGGLFSVPPVPPRTAQLFF
>TRDJ1|TRAV29/DV5
CSVLLCSKRRSTGDTEKLIF
>TRDJ1|TRDV1
CALGDRLPTYWGIGVDKLIF
>TRDJ1|TRDV1
CALGATTSFLFWGINTDKLIF
>TRDJ1|TRDV3
CAFRVGFLPRYRQSNTDRLIF
>TRDJ2|TRAV29/DV5
CAATAAGTPYSSSYWDILGDLTAQLFF
>TRDJ3|TRDV1
CALGEPGVLGDHSWDTRQMFF
>TRDJ1|TRDV3
CAFRPSYWGIPDTDKLIF
>TRDJ1|TRDV1
CALGPPVAPSPHYWDPYTDKLIF
>TRDJ3|TRDV2
CACDTLLGDTLSSWDTRQMFF
>TRDJ1|TRDV3
CAFGVPTNPYTGGYCTDKLIF
>TRDJ1|TRDV3
CAFRSIASSVLGDNDVGSTGKLIF
>TRDJ1|TRDV1
CALGDPNFLWGIRETDKLIF
>TRDJ3|TRDV2
CACDTVLGGASSWDTRQMFF
>TRDJ1|TRDV1
CALGELPSVVLSWGIKVDKLIF
>TRDJ2|TRDV1
CALGELMSTPPYWGILTLTAQLFF
>TRDJ1|TRDV1
CALGEGSFLLGDGPPMPYTDKLIF
>TRDJ1|TRDV1
CALGEEHFLRGGDNTDKLIF
>TRDJ1|TRDV1
CALGDPPLTDKLIF
>TRDJ1|TRDV1
CALGELGPEEDKLIF
>TRDJ1|TRDV1
CALGEANWGIENTDKLIF
>TRDJ4|TRDV1
CALGESHMISYGENPLIF
>TRDJ1|TRDV1
CALGDPDLPFLTRYWGIKYTDRLIF
>TRDJ1|TRAV29/DV5
CAALVRGQLIF
>TRDJ1|TRDV1
CALGVLLGDTLYTDKLIF
>TRDJ1|TRDV2
CACDTDYDTDKLIF
>TRDJ1|TRDV1
CALGLSLSRSDWGPYTDKLIF
>TRDJ1|TRDV1
CALGVGLGPNWGAITYKLIF
>TRDJ1|TRDV1
CALGEAGGYTDKLIF
>TRDJ1|TRDV1
CALGPFLRAGEGNYKLIF
>TRDJ1|TRDV1
CALGDSFLLRYTDKLIF
>TRDJ2|TRDV1
CALGGRLGVYWGSTAQLFF
>TRDJ1|TRDV3
CAFGAFLTVLGDTDTDKLIF
>TRDJ1|TRDV1
CALGELRSAISLLILGDLSEGYTDKLIF
>TRDJ1|TRDV3
CAFVALNMPCGTGGYSDKLIF
>TRDJ1|TRDV3
CACLAFLGYANDKLIF
>TRDJ1|TRDV1
CALGDPTFLQFQYTDKLIF
>TRDJ1|TRDV1
CALGELAFPIFLWADDKLIF
>TRDJ1|TRDV3
CAFGLPPEYWVLLNADKLIF
>TRDJ1|TRDV1
CALGTLLPPGWGYTDKRIF
>TRDJ1|TRDV1
CALGEPLSYDTGGHDKLIF
>TRDJ1|TRDV1
CALGGPAPSYPVLGDTRLRPIF
>TRDJ1|TRDV1
CALGGSASVYWEILKKTDKLIF
>TRDJ1|TRDV1
CALGDLFLPYWGMISTDKLIF
>TRDJ1|TRAV29/DV5
CAASTSFFRLLGAAPEADKLIF
>TRDJ1|TRDV1
CALGSPLGRFYWGPRKLIF
>TRDJ1|TRDV1
CALGDPDYLLGDSYTDKLIF